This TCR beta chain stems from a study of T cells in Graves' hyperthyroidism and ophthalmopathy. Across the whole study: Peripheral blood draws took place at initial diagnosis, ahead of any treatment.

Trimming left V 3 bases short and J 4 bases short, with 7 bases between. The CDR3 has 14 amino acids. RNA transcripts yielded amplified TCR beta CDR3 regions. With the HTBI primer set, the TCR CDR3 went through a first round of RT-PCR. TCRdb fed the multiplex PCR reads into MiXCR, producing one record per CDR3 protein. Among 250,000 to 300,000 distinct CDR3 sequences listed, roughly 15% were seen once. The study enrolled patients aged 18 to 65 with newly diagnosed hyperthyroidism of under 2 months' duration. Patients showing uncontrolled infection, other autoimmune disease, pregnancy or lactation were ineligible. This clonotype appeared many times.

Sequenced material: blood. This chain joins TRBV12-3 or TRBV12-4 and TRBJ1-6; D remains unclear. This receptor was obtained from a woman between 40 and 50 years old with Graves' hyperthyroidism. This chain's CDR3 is CASSFSTYNSPLHF. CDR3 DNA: TGTGCCAGCAGTTTCTCTACTTATAATTCACCCCTCCACTTT.